Following are 15 T cell receptor beta chains from one sample sequenced in a study of T cell responses to AZD1222 COVID-19 vaccine. Libraries were prepared by immunoSEQ multiplex PCR; TCRdb keeps only in-frame clonotypes and omits some of them. The profile covers under 110,000 clones, with 85% to 90% appearing a single time and about 4.9% taken by the ten largest. The starting material was peripheral blood, obtained on day 0 of AZD1222 vaccination. These receptors were collected from an adult in good health.

J is TRBJ1-2 and V is TRBV11-2; D is unresolved. Deletions cut 3 bases from V and 7 bases from J, with 15 bases between. The CDR3 totals 14 residues. Germline V CDR1 and CDR2: SGHAT, FQNNGV. CDR3 DNA sequence: TGTGCCAGCAGCTTGCGTTCTCTTAGTGGTGGCTACACCTTC. It codes for CASSLRSLSGGYTF.

The V gene is TRBV7-2, the J gene TRBJ1-2; a weak D match, TRBD1 (5 bases). There are 14 residues in the CDR3. V gave up 5 bases and J gave up 2 bases, with 12 bases separating them. From germline, CDR1 is SGHTA and CDR2 FQGNSA. CDR3 protein: CASSEGVRNYGYTF. CDR3 nucleotides: TGTGCCAGCAGCGAAGGGGTCCGAAACTATGGCTACACCTTC.

The CDR3 nucleotides read TGCAGCACCGGGGGACAGATAGATGGCTACACCTTC. Its translation is CSTGGQIDGYTF. This chain connects TRBV29-1 to TRBJ1-2; TRBD1 matches 7 bases. The germline V gene has CDR1 SQVTM and CDR2 ANQGSEA. CDR3 length: 12 residues. Unmatched junction bases numbered 9, after V lost 8 bases and J lost 6 bases. Using reference TRBV29-1 and TRBJ1-2 for the parts outside the CDR3, the full variable domain is SAVISQKPSRDICQRGTSLTIQCQVDSQVTMMFWYRQQPGQSLTLIATANQGSEATYESGFVIDKFPISRPNLTFSTLTVSNMSPEDSSIYLCSTGGQIDGYTFGSGTRLTVV.

The gene calls are TRBV7-2 and TRBJ2-5; 7 nucleotides agree with TRBD1. The V and J ends lost 5 bases and 5 bases, in that order; junction bases with no gene match: 5. CDR3 length: 13 residues. Germline V gives CDR1 SGHTA, CDR2 FQGNSA. This chain's CDR3 is CASSRDRGETQYF. The CDR3 DNA reads as TGTGCCAGCAGCAGGGACAGAGGGGAGACCCAGTACTTC.

The V call is TRBV7-3, the J call TRBJ2-1; 9 nucleotides align to TRBD1. The CDR3 spans 15 residues. V lost 5 bases, J lost 5 bases, and 7 bases stayed unmatched. Germline assignment: CDR1 SGHTA and CDR2 FQGTGA. CDR3 sequence (DNA): TGTGCCAGCAGCGTGTCCGGGACAGGGCACAATGAGCAGTTCTTC. It specifies CASSVSGTGHNEQFF.

This clone is a singleton in its sample. CDR3 DNA sequence: TGTGCCAGCAGAGGACAAGTGGGGCTGTCTAACTATGGCTACACCTTC. Translation: CASRGQVGLSNYGYTF. This chain joins TRBV2 and TRBJ1-2; D perhaps matches TRBD1 (5 bases). This CDR3 has 16 residues. Deletions cut 6 bases from V and 0 bases from J, with 17 bases between. Germline assignment: CDR1 SNHLY and CDR2 FYNNEI.

This chain links TRBV19 with TRBJ2-7, with 8 bases lining up with TRBD2. This CDR3 contains 14 residues. Per the germline V gene, CDR1 is LNHDA and CDR2 is SQIVND (reference sequence). Losses at the gene ends were 6 bases for V and 5 bases for J; bases not matched to a gene: 9. In DNA form, the CDR3 reads TGTGCCAGTAGCCCGGGACTAGGGCTCCACGAGCAGTACTTC. The encoded protein is CASSPGLGLHEQYF.

V usage is TRBV10-1 and J usage is TRBJ2-7, with 8 positions matching TRBD2. The CDR3 is made up of 15 amino acids. Losses at the gene ends were 8 bases for V and 2 bases for J; bases not matched to a gene: 11. Germline V CDR1 and CDR2: WNHNN, SYGVQD (reference sequence). The CDR3 DNA is TGCGCCAGCCATTTTCCCAGCGGGAGACCCTACGAGCAGTACTTC. As protein: CASHFPSGRPYEQYF.

This chain joins TRBV5-1 and TRBJ2-7, with 12 bases lining up with TRBD2. The CDR3 is made up of 16 amino acids. V lost 5 bases and J lost 0; bases outside the gene matches: 6. Germline V gene data show CDR1 as SGHRS and CDR2 as YFSETQ. The CDR3 region has the DNA TGCGCCAGCAGAGGACTAGCGGGACCCCTCTCCTACGAGCAGTACTTC. This codes for CASRGLAGPLSYEQYF.

Only one count was recorded for this clone. V is TRBV30 and J is TRBJ1-5; weak D call: TRBD1 (5 bases). Between the trimmed V and J ends, which lost 3 bases and 0 bases, there was a span of 12 bases. CDR1 and CDR2 from the germline V gene are GTSNPN and SVGIG (reference sequence). The CDR3 is 15 amino acids. The CDR3 loop is CAWSRSGVSNQPQHF. The CDR3 nucleotides read TGTGCCTGGAGCCGATCGGGGGTTAGCAATCAGCCCCAGCATTTT.

The chain recombines TRBV4-1 with TRBJ1-4; D possibly corresponds to TRBD1 (6 bases). V was shortened by 1 base and J by 0 bases, with 9 bases between the two germline ends. This CDR3 has 16 amino acids. The germline CDR1 and CDR2 sequences are MGHRA and YSYEKL. The chain's CDR3 is CASSQGTVATNEKLFF. In DNA form, the CDR3 reads TGCGCCAGCAGCCAAGGGACAGTTGCAACTAATGAAAAACTGTTTTTT.

In its sample, this clone was seen once. The V gene is TRBV2, the J gene TRBJ1-5; D gene ambiguous. Trimming took 0 bases from V and 1 from J, leaving 4 bases between them. This CDR3 is built from 14 residues. Germline CDR1 and CDR2: SNHLY and FYNNEI. Here the CDR3 DNA reads TGTGCCAGCAGTGAAGCGGCGAGCAATCAGCCCCAGCATTTT. Its protein product is CASSEAASNQPQHF.

The V and J genes are TRBV28 and TRBJ1-2; D gene unclear. The CDR3 has 13 amino acids. Trimming stripped 2 bases from V and 0 bases from J, with 4 bases between. The germline gives CDR1 MDHEN, CDR2 SYDVKM. CDR3 sequence (DNA): TGTGCCAGCAGTTTAGTATCTAACTATGGCTACACCTTC. Translation gives CASSLVSNYGYTF.

The chain recombines TRBV7-3 with TRBJ1-1; a possible D gene is TRBD1 (5 bases). CDR1 and CDR2 (germline): SGHTA, FQGTGA. Between the trimmed V and J ends, which lost 5 bases and 9 bases, there was a span of 16 bases. The CDR3 totals 13 residues. CDR3 loop: CASSPGGSAQAFF. In nucleotides, the CDR3 is TGTGCCAGCAGCCCTGGGGGGTCAGCACAAGCTTTCTTT.

The chain has TRBV27 and TRBJ1-2; no firm D call. Germline CDR1 and CDR2: MNHEY and SMNVEV (reference sequence). The V end lost 2 bases, the J end lost 3 bases, and 10 bases lay between the germline ends. The CDR3 totals 14 residues. Written as DNA, the CDR3 is TGTGCCAGCAGTTTAAGTTCCGGGGACTATGGCTACACCTTC. Protein sequence: CASSLSSGDYGYTF.